In this sample, the clone carrying this T cell receptor (beta chain) turned up once. As yet, its antigen is unknown. This specimen comes from a study of long-term antiretroviral therapy in people with HIV. General study points: Information on adherence to ART, viral resistance or therapy changes was unavailable.

Survey level was the resolution at which the v3.0 immunoSEQ assay ran. Researchers set sequencing to target roughly 35,000-50,000 T-cell genomes per sample. Libraries were prepared by immunoSEQ multiplex PCR; TCRdb keeps only in-frame clonotypes and omits some of them. Of 44,000 or so clones in the sample, around 96% were seen once. Cryopreserved PBMC numbered about 0.85-10 million per sample before DNA extraction. Material: unsorted PBMCs, obtained 3.7 years after starting antiretroviral therapy. The TCR was taken from a woman aged 50 to 60 with HIV.

The CDR3, as DNA: TGTGCCAGCAGTTTAAGGCAGCTCAGCAATCAGCCCCAGCATTTT. This encodes CASSLRQLSNQPQHF. The rearrangement links TRBV28 to TRBJ1-5; D remains unclear. Germline V gene sequence: CDR1 MDHEN, CDR2 SYDVKM. The CDR3 consists of 15 residues. Trimming removed 2 bases at V and 1 base at J, with 9 bases between.